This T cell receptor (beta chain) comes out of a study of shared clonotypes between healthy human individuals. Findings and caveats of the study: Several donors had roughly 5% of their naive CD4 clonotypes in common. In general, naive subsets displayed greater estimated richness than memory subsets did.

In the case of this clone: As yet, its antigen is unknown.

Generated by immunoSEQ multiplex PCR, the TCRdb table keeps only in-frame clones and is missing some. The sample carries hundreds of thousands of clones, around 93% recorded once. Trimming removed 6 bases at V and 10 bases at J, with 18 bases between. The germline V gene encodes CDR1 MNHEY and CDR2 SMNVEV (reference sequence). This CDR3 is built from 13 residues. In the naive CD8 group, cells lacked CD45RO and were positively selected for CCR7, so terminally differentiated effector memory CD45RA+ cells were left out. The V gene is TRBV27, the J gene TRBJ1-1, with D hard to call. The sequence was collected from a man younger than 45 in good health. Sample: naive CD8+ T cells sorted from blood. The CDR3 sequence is CASSVTYKNGAFF. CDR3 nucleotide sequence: TGTGCCAGCAGCGTTACGTACAAAAATGGAGCTTTCTTT.